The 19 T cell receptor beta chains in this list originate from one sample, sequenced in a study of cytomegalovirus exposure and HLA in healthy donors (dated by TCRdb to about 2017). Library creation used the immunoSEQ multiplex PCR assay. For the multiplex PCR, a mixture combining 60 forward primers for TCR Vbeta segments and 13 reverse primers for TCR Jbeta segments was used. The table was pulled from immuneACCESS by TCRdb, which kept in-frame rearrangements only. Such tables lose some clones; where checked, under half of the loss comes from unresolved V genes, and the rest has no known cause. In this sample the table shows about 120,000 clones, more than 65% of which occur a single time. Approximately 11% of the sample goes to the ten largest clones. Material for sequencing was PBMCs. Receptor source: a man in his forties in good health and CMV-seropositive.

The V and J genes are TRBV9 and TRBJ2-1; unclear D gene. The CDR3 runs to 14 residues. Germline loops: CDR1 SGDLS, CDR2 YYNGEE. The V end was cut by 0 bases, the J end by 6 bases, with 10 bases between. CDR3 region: CASSVGVTVNEQFF. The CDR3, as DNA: TGTGCCAGCAGCGTAGGAGTAACAGTCAATGAGCAGTTCTTC.

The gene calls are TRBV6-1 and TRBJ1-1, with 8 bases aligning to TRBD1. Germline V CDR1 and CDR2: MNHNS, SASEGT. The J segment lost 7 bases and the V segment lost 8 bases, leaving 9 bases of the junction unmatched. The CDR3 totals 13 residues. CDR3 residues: CASGRTGFGEAFF. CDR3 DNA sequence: TGTGCCAGCGGGAGGACAGGGTTTGGTGAAGCTTTCTTT.

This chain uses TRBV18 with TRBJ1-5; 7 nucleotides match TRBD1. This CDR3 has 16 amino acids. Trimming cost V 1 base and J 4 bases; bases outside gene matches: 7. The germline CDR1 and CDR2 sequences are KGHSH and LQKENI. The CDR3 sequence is CASSPQKGARNQPQHF. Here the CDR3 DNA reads TGTGCCAGCTCACCACAAAAGGGGGCCCGGAATCAGCCCCAGCATTTT.

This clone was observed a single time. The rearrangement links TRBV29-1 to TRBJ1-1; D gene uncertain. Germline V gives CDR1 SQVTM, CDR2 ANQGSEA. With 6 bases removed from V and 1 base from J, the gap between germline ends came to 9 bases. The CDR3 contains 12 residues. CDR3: CSVIEGNTEAFF. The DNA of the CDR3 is TGCAGCGTGATCGAGGGGAACACTGAAGCTTTCTTT.

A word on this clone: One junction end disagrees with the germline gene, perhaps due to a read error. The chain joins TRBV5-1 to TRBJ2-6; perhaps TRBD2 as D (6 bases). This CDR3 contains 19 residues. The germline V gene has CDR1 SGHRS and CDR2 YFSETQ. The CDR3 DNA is TGCGCCAGCAGCTTGGCTGGGTTAGGAGGGCGTGCTGGGGCCAACGGCCTGACTTTC. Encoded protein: CASSLAGLGGRAGANGLTF.

CDR3: CASSPAGTGLHEQYF. The CDR3 bases are TGTGCCAGCAGTCCCGCAGGGACAGGGCTCCACGAGCAGTACTTC. The chain has TRBV6-5 and TRBJ2-7, with 9 bases lining up with TRBD1. J gave up 5 bases and V 5 bases, and 10 bases lay outside the gene matches. The CDR3 is 15 residues long. Germline V gene sequence: CDR1 MNHEY, CDR2 SVGAGI.

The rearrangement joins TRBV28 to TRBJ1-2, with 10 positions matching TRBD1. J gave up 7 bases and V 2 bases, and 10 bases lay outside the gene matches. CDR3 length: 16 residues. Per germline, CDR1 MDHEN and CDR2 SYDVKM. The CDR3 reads CASSLGTGANAGGYTF. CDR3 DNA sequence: TGTGCCAGCAGTTTAGGGACAGGGGCAAACGCAGGTGGCTACACCTTC.

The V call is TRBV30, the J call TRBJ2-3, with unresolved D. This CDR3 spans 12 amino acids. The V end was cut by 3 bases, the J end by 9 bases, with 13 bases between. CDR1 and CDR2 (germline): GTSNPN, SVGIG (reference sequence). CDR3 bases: TGTGCCTGGAGGGCTGGAGCCGAAACGCAGTATTTT. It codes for CAWRAGAETQYF.

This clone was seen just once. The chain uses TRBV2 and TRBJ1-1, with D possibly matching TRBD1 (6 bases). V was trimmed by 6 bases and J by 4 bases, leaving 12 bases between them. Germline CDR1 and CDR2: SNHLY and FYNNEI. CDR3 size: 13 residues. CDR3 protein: CASSRQVSTEAFF. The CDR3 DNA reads TGTGCCAGCAGCCGACAGGTGAGCACTGAAGCTTTCTTT.

The CDR3 DNA reads as TGTGCCAGCAGCGTAGACGCGGGGGCCTACTACAATGAGCAGTTCTTC. Protein sequence: CASSVDAGAYYNEQFF. The V call is TRBV9, the J call TRBJ2-1, with a weak D call TRBD2 (7 bases). The germline gives CDR1 SGDLS, CDR2 YYNGEE. Deletions cut 0 bases from V and 3 bases from J, with 13 bases between. The CDR3 is 16 amino acids.

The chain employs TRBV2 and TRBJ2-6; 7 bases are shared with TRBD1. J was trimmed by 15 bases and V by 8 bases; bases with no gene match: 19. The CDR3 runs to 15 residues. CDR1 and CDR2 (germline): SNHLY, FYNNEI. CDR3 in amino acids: CASGAGQARGGGLTF. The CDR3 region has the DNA TGTGCCAGCGGCGCAGGACAGGCCCGCGGTGGGGGCCTGACTTTC.

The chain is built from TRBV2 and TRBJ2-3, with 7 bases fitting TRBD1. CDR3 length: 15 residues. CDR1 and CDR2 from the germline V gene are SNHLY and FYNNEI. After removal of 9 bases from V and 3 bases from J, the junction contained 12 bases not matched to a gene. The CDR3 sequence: CASTPRQGGTDTQYF. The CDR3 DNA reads TGTGCCAGTACCCCCCGACAGGGTGGGACAGATACGCAGTATTTT. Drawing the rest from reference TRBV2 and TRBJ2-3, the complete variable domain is EPEVTQTPSHQVTQMGQEVILRCVPISNHLYFYWYRQILGQKVEFLVSFYNNEISEKSEIFDDQFSVERPDGSNFTLKIRSTKLEDSAMYFCASTPRQGGTDTQYFGPGTRLTVL.

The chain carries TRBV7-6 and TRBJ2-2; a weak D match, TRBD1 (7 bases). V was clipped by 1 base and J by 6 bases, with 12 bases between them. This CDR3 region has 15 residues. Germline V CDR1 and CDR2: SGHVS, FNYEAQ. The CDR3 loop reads CASSLGQGGAGELFF. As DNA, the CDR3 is TGTGCCAGCAGCTTAGGTCAGGGGGGTGCCGGGGAGCTGTTTTTT. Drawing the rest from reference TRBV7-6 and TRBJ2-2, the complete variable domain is GAGVSQSPRYKVTKRGQDVALRCDPISGHVSLYWYRQALGQGPEFLTYFNYEAQQDKSGLPNDRFSAERPEGSISTLTIQRTEQRDSAMYRCASSLGQGGAGELFFGEGSRLTVL.

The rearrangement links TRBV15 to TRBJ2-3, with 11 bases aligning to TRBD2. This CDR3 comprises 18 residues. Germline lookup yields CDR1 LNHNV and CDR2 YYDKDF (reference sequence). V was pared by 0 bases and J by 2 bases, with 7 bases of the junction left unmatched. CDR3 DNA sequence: TGTGCCACCAGCAGAGATCGGTTGACTAGCGGGGCCACAGATACGCAGTATTTT. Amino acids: CATSRDRLTSGATDTQYF.

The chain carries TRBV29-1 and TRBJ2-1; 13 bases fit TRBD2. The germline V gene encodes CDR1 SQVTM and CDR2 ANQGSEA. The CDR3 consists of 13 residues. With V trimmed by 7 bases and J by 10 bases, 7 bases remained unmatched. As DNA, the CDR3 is TGCAGCGGCCAGACTAGCGGGGGGCGAGAGCAGTTCTTC. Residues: CSGQTSGGREQFF.

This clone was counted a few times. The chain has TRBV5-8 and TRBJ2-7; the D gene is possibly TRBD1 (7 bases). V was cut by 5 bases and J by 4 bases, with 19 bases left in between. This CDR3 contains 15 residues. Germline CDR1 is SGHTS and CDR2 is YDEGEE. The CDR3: CASSKKRQGGYEQYF. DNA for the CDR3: TGTGCCAGCAGTAAAAAAAGACAGGGAGGTTACGAGCAGTACTTC.

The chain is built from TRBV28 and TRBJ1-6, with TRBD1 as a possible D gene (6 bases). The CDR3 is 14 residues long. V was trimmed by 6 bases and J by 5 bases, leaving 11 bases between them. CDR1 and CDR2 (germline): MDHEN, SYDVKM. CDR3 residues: CASRWTENNSPLHF. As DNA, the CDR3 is TGTGCCAGCAGATGGACAGAAAATAATTCACCCCTCCACTTT.

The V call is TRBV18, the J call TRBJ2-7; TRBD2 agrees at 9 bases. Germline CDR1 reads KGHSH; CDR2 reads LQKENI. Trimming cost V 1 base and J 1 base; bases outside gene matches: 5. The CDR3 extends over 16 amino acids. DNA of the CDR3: TGTGCCAGCTCACCACAGAAGCGGGGGGCTTCCTACGAGCAGTACTTC. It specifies CASSPQKRGASYEQYF.

DNA of the CDR3: TGTGCCACGGGGGGGGGTTACAATCAGCCCCAGCATTTT. This sequence encodes CATGGGYNQPQHF. This chain uses TRBV15 with TRBJ1-5, with a weak D call TRBD1 (5 bases). From germline, CDR1 is LNHNV and CDR2 YYDKDF (reference sequence). V was cut by 9 bases and J by 3 bases, with 12 bases left in between. The length of the CDR3 is 13 residues.